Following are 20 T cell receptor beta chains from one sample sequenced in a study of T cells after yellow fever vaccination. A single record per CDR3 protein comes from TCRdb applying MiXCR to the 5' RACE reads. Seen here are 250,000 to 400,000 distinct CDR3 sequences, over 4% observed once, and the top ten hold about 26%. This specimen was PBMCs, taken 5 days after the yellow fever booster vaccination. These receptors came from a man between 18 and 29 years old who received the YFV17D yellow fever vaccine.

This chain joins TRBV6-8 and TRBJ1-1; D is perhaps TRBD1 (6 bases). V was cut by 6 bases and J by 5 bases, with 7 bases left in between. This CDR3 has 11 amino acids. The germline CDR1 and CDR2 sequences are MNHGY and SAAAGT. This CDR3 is CASRGQTEAFF. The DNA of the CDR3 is TGTGCCAGCAGAGGACAGACTGAAGCTTTCTTT.

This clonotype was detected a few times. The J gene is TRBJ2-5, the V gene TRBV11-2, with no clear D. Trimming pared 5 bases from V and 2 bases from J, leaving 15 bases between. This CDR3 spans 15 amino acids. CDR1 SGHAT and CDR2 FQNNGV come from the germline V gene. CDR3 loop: CASSLLGRVQETQYF. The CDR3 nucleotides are TGTGCCAGCAGCCTCCTAGGAAGGGTACAAGAGACCCAGTACTTC.

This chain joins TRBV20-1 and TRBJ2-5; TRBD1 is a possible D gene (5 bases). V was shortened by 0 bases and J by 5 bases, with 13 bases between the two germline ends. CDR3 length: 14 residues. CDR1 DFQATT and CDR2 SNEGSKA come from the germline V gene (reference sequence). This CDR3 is CSARDSRAGETQYF. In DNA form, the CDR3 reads TGCAGTGCTAGAGATTCCAGGGCCGGGGAGACCCAGTACTTC.

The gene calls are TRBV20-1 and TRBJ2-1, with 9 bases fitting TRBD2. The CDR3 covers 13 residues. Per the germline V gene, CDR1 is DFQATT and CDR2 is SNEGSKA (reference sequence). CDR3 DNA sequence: TGCACCCCCTTCGGCGGGGGGGCCAGCGAGCAGTTCTTC. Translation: CTPFGGGASEQFF.

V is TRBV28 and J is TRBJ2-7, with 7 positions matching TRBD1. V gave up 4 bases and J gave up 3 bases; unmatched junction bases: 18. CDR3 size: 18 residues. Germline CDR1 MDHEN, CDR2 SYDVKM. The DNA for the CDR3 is TGTGCCAGCAGTTCCTCCGGGGACAGTGGCCCAAACAACTACGAGCAGTACTTC. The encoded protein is CASSSSGDSGPNNYEQYF.

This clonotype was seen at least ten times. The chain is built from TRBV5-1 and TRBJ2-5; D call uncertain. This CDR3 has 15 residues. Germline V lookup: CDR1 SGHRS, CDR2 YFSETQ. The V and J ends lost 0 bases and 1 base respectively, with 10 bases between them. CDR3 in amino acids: CASSLAVLTQETQYF. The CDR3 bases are TGCGCCAGCAGCTTGGCCGTTTTGACCCAAGAGACCCAGTACTTC.

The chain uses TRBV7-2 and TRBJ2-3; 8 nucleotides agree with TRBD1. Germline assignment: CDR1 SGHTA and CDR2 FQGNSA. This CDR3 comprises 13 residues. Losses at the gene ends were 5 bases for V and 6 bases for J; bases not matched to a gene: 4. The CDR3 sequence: CASSPQGADTQYF. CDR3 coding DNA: TGTGCCAGCAGCCCCCAGGGGGCGGATACGCAGTATTTT.

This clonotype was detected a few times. In DNA form, the CDR3 reads TGCGCCAGCAGCTTGGGGCCAGCGGTAAGCACAGATACGCAGTATTTT. Translation gives CASSLGPAVSTDTQYF. The chain employs TRBV5-1 and TRBJ2-3, with D possibly matching TRBD2 (5 bases). From germline, CDR1 is SGHRS and CDR2 YFSETQ. Trimming took 0 bases from V and 0 from J, leaving 11 bases between them. This CDR3 spans 16 amino acids.

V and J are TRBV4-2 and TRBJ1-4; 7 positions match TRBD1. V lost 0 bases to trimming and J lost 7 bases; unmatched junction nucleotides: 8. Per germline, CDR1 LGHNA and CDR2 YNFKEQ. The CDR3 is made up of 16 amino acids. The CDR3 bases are TGTGCCAGCAGCCAAGAGGGGGCACAGGGGTTTGAAAAACTGTTTTTT. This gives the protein CASSQEGAQGFEKLFF.

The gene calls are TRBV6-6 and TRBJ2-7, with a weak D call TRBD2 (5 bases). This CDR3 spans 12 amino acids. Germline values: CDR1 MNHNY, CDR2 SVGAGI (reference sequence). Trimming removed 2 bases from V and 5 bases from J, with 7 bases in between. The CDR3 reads CASSYKGDEQYV. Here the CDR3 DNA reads TGTGCCAGCAGTTACAAGGGAGACGAGCAGTACGTC.

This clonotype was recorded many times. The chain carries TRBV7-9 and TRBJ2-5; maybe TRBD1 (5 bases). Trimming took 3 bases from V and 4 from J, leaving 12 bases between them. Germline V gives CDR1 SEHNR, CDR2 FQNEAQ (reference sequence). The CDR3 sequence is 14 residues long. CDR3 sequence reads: CASSLQGGRETQYF. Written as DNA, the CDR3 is TGTGCCAGCAGCTTGCAGGGTGGAAGAGAGACCCAGTACTTC.

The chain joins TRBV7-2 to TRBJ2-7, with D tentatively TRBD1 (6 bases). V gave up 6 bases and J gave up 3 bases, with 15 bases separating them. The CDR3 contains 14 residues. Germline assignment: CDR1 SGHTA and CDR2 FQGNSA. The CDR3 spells CASSIGGQFYEQYV. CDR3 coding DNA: TGTGCCAGCAGTATAGGCGGACAGTTCTACGAGCAGTACGTC.

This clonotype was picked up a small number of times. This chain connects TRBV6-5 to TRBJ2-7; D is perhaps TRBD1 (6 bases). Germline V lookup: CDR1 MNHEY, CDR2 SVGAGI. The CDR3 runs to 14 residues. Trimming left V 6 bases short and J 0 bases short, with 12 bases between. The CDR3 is CASSFNRDSYEQYF. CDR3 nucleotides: TGTGCCAGCAGCTTCAACAGGGACTCCTACGAGCAGTACTTC.

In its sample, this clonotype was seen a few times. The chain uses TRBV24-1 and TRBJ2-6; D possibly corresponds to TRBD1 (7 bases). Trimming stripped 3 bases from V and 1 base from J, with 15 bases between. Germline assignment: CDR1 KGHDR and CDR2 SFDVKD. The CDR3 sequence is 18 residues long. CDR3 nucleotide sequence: TGTGCCACCAGTGATCGCCGGCAGGGGGGATCTGGGGCCAACGTCCTGACTTTC. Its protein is CATSDRRQGGSGANVLTF.

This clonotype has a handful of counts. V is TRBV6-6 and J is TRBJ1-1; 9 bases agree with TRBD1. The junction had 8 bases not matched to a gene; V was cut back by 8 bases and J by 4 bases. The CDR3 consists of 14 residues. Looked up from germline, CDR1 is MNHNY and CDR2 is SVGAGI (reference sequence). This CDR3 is CASRLDRGATEAFF. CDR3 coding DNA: TGTGCCAGCCGTCTGGACAGGGGAGCCACTGAAGCTTTCTTT.

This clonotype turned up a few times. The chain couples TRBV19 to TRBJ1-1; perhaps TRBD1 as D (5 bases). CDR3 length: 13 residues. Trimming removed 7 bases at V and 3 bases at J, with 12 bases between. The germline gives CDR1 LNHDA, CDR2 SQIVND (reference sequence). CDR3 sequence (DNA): TGTGCCAGTACCCAGGGTCTGGACACTGAAGCTTTCTTT. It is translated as CASTQGLDTEAFF.

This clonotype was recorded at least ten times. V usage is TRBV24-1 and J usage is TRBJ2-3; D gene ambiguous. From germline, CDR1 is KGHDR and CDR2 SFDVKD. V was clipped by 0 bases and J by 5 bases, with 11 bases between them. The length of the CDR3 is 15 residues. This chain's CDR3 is CATSDLPGYGDTQYF. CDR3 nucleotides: TGTGCCACCAGTGATTTGCCCGGGTATGGAGATACGCAGTATTTT.

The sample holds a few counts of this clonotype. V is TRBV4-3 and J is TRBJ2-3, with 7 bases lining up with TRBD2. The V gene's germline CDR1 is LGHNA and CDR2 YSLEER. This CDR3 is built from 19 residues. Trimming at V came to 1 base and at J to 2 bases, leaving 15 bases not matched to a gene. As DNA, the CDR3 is TGCGCCAGCAGCCAAGCCCCTCTCCCGCTAGCGGCAAACACAGATACGCAGTATTTT. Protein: CASSQAPLPLAANTDTQYF.

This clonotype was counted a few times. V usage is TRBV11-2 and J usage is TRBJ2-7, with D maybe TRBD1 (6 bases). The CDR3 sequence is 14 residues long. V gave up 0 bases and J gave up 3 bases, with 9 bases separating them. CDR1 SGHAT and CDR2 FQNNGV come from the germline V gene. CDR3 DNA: TGTGCCAGCAGCTTAGACGGACAGTACTACGAGCAGTACTTC. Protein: CASSLDGQYYEQYF.

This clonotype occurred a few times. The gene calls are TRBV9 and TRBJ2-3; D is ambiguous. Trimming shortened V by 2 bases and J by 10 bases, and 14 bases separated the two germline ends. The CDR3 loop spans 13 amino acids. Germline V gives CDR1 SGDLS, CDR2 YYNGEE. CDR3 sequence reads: CASSVEIRVAQYF. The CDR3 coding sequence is TGTGCCAGCAGCGTCGAAATACGAGTGGCGCAGTATTTT.